Shown below are 31 T cell receptor beta chains from a single sample sequenced in a study of Graves' ophthalmopathy and Graves' hyperthyroidism. Using RNA transcripts, the TCR beta CDR3 regions were amplified. HTBI-primed RT-PCR formed the first round, and a multiplex PCR formed the second. One entry per CDR3 protein results from TCRdb running MiXCR on the multiplex PCR reads. Here the sample spans 1 million to 1.3 million distinct CDR3 sequences, less than 45% being singletons. Sequenced material: peripheral blood or thyroid tissue (not recorded which). The receptors were gathered from an adult man with Graves' hyperthyroidism.

This clonotype was seen ten or more times. The chain couples TRBV6-5 to TRBJ2-6; possible D gene TRBD1, 6 bases. The germline CDR1 and CDR2 sequences are MNHEY and SVGAGI. This CDR3 is built from 15 residues. Deletions cut 6 bases from V and 0 bases from J, with 9 bases between. The CDR3 here is CASSLQGSGANVLTF. Written as DNA, the CDR3 is TGTGCCAGCAGCTTACAGGGCTCTGGGGCCAACGTCCTGACTTTC.

The chain is built from TRBV7-9 and TRBJ2-7; 9 positions match TRBD2. This CDR3 region has 15 residues. Looked up from germline, CDR1 is SEHNR and CDR2 is FQNEAQ (reference sequence). V shed 4 bases, J shed 4 bases, and the junction held 8 bases outside the gene matches. The CDR3 coding sequence is TGTGCCAGCAGCTCCCCGAGCGGGAGGATGTACGAGCAGTACTTC. It encodes CASSSPSGRMYEQYF. The full variable domain, rest sourced from reference TRBV7-9 and TRBJ2-7, is DTGVSQNPRHKITKRGQNVTFRCDPISEHNRLYWYRQTLGQGPEFLTYFQNEAQLEKSRLLSDRFSAERPKGSFSTLEIQRTEQGDSAMYLCASSSPSGRMYEQYFGPGTRLTVT.

This clonotype was seen only a few times. This chain links TRBV12-3 or TRBV12-4 with TRBJ2-7; D may be TRBD2 (6 bases). The ends were cut back, 5 bases at V and 1 base at J, with 24 bases in the middle. The CDR3 extends over 18 amino acids. The CDR3 nucleotides read TGTGCCAGCAGTCACCCCCAAGGTAGCGGATTATATTCCTACGAGCAGTACTTC. Protein product: CASSHPQGSGLYSYEQYF.

There are a few counts of this clonotype. The chain has TRBV29-1 and TRBJ1-5, with a tentative D call TRBD1 (6 bases). Germline V CDR1 and CDR2: SQVTM, ANQGSEA. V lost 4 bases and J lost 4, with 11 bases in between. The CDR3 is 13 residues long. CDR3 sequence (DNA): TGCAGCGTTGCCCCAGGGGAGAATCAGCCCCAGCATTTT. Its translation: CSVAPGENQPQHF.

In this sample, this clonotype turned up many times. CDR3: CSALRDPHQPQHF. The CDR3 DNA follows: TGCAGTGCTCTCCGGGACCCACATCAGCCCCAGCATTTT. The gene calls are TRBV20-1 and TRBJ1-5, with D tentatively TRBD1 (5 bases). V was cut by 5 bases and J by 5 bases, with 13 bases left in between. The CDR3 extends over 13 amino acids. Looked up from germline, CDR1 is DFQATT and CDR2 is SNEGSKA (reference sequence).

This clonotype was counted only a few times. The gene calls are TRBV7-9 and TRBJ1-2; D is ambiguous. The V and J ends lost 5 bases and 6 bases respectively, with 13 bases between them. Germline CDR1 is SEHNR and CDR2 is FQNEAQ (reference sequence). The CDR3 loop spans 13 amino acids. The CDR3 nucleotides read TGTGCCAGCAGCGTACTAGCGGGCGATGGCTACACCTTC. This sequence encodes CASSVLAGDGYTF.

The chain has TRBV7-8 and TRBJ2-7, with TRBD1 matching over 7 bases. Germline CDR1 SGHVS, CDR2 FQNEAQ. The CDR3 contains 16 residues. With 5 bases clipped from V and 1 base from J, the junction kept 11 bases outside the gene matches. CDR3 sequence reads: CASSQAAGTVSYEQYF. In DNA, the CDR3 is TGTGCCAGCAGCCAGGCGGCCGGGACAGTTTCCTACGAGCAGTACTTC.

In DNA, the CDR3 is TGTGCCAGCATGGGTAGAAGGGGAGATGGCTACACCTTC. Translation gives CASMGRRGDGYTF. The chain combines TRBV12-3 or TRBV12-4 with TRBJ1-2, with D tentatively TRBD1 (5 bases). Trimming removed 7 bases from V and 6 bases from J, with 15 bases in between. The CDR3 length is 13 residues.

As for this clonotype: The junction shows a germline mismatch at one end, possibly a read error. This sequence joins TRBV7-2 and TRBJ2-7, with D possibly matching TRBD2 (5 bases). Germline values: CDR1 SGHTA, CDR2 FQGNSA. The CDR3 extends over 15 amino acids. The CDR3 DNA is TGCGCCAGCAGCCATCGAGAAGGGAGCTCCTACGAGCAGTACTTC. Amino acids: CASSHREGSSYEQYF.

This clonotype was observed many times. The chain joins TRBV6-4 to TRBJ1-5; D is perhaps TRBD1 (5 bases). CDR3 length equals 13 residues. V lost 3 bases, J lost 5 bases, and 8 bases lay in between. The germline V gene has CDR1 MRHNA and CDR2 SNTAGT. The CDR3 DNA sequence: TGTGCCAGCAGTGAAGGGGTCGATCAGCCCCAGCATTTT. Its translation is CASSEGVDQPQHF.

This clonotype was found a few times. The chain has TRBV2 and TRBJ1-2; D ambiguous. CDR3 length: 10 residues. V lost 7 bases, J lost 8 bases, and 8 bases lay in between. Germline-derived CDR1 and CDR2 are SNHLY and FYNNEI. DNA of the CDR3: TGTGCCAGCACCTCGGGGGGCTACACCTTC. Its translation: CASTSGGYTF. The full variable domain, its missing parts supplied by reference TRBV2 and TRBJ1-2, is EPEVTQTPSHQVTQMGQEVILRCVPISNHLYFYWYRQILGQKVEFLVSFYNNEISEKSEIFDDQFSVERPDGSNFTLKIRSTKLEDSAMYFCASTSGGYTFGSGTRLTVV.

In the case of this clonotype: A much larger clone lies a single base off, so this may be a read error. CDR3 loop: CASREEDGYTF. The CDR3 nucleotides read TGTGCCAGCAGGGAGGAAGATGGCTACACCTTC. The V gene is TRBV6-5, the J gene TRBJ1-2; D gene ambiguous. CDR3 size: 11 residues. CDR1 MNHEY and CDR2 SVGAGI come from the germline V gene. V was clipped by 6 bases and J by 6 bases, with 8 bases between them.

This clonotype was observed at least ten times. This chain joins TRBV5-5 and TRBJ2-2, with unresolved D. V was pared by 1 base and J by 2 bases, with 6 bases between. The germline V gene has CDR1 SGHKS and CDR2 YYEKEE (reference sequence). CDR3 length: 14 residues. The CDR3 loop is CASSLSSNTGELFF. In nucleotides, the CDR3 is TGTGCCAGCAGCTTGTCTTCAAACACCGGGGAGCTGTTTTTT.

This clonotype was observed a few times. The chain links TRBV5-5 to TRBJ2-7, with D maybe TRBD1 (5 bases). The V end lost 2 bases, the J end lost 2 bases, and 14 bases lay between the germline ends. The CDR3 runs 15 residues. The germline V gene encodes CDR1 SGHKS and CDR2 YYEKEE (reference sequence). Here the CDR3 reads CASSFRLTEAYEQYF. The DNA of the CDR3 is TGTGCCAGCAGCTTTCGTCTGACAGAAGCCTACGAGCAGTACTTC.

This clonotype was observed at least ten times. The V call is TRBV7-9, the J call TRBJ2-5; D remains ambiguous. Trimming took 5 bases from V and 4 from J, leaving 14 bases between them. CDR1 and CDR2 (germline): SEHNR, FQNEAQ (reference sequence). This CDR3 contains 14 residues. CDR3 DNA: TGTGCCAGCAGCCTCACGGAAAGCTTAGAGACCCAGTACTTC. Amino acids: CASSLTESLETQYF.

This clonotype was picked up a small number of times. This chain connects TRBV10-2 to TRBJ1-2; possible D gene TRBD1, 6 bases. The germline V gene encodes CDR1 WSHSY and CDR2 SAAADI. V shed 6 bases and J shed 2 bases, with 19 bases lying between them. This CDR3 is built from 16 residues. The CDR3, as DNA: TGCGCCAGCAGGGGGACGGACAGTCTTTTAAACTATGGCTACACCTTC. This codes for CASRGTDSLLNYGYTF.

The V and J genes are TRBV2 and TRBJ2-6; possible D gene TRBD1, 5 bases. The CDR3 contains 16 residues. The ends were cut back, 6 bases at V and 0 bases at J, with 12 bases in the middle. Looked up from germline, CDR1 is SNHLY and CDR2 is FYNNEI. The CDR3 is CASSVKDSSGANVLTF. The CDR3 nucleotides read TGTGCCAGCAGCGTGAAAGACAGCTCTGGGGCCAACGTCCTGACTTTC.

In this sample, this clonotype turned up many times. The chain carries TRBV12-3 or TRBV12-4 and TRBJ2-7; perhaps TRBD1 as D (5 bases). V was cut by 5 bases and J by 2 bases, with 10 bases left in between. CDR3 length: 13 residues. Here the CDR3 reads CASSERGTYEQYF. The DNA of the CDR3 is TGTGCCAGCAGTGAAAGGGGAACCTACGAGCAGTACTTC.

The chain uses TRBV7-2 and TRBJ1-3; D remains unclear. V was clipped by 3 bases and J by 0 bases, with 15 bases between them. This CDR3 has 17 amino acids. Germline assignment: CDR1 SGHTA and CDR2 FQGNSA. CDR3 DNA: TGTGCCAGCAGCTTTGCCGGGGAGGACTTCTCTGGAAACACCATATATTTT. This codes for CASSFAGEDFSGNTIYF.

The CDR3 DNA follows: TGTGCCAGCAGCGTAGACCGGGACCAGCAGTACTTC. This gives the protein CASSVDRDQQYF. The genes are TRBV9 and TRBJ2-7, with D perhaps TRBD1 or TRBD2 (5 bases each). The CDR3 sequence is 12 residues long. V lost 0 bases and J 8 bases, leaving 9 bases between the germline ends. The V gene's germline CDR1 is SGDLS and CDR2 YYNGEE. Variable domain in full (rest from reference TRBV9 and TRBJ2-7): DSGVTQTPKHLITATGQRVTLRCSPRSGDLSVYWYQQSLDQGLQFLIQYYNGEERAKGNILERFSAQQFPDLHSELNLSSLELGDSALYFCASSVDRDQQYFGPGTRLTVT.

A few counts support this clonotype. The CDR3, as DNA: TGTGCCAGCAGCCAAGATGGACAGCTTCTGGGCTACACCTTC. Translating gives CASSQDGQLLGYTF. V usage is TRBV3-1 and J usage is TRBJ1-2; tentative D call: TRBD1 (6 bases). Germline CDR1 reads LGHDT; CDR2 reads YNNKEL (reference sequence). V was shortened by 0 bases and J by 8 bases, with 13 bases between the two germline ends. The CDR3 loop spans 14 amino acids.

The V gene is TRBV7-9, the J gene TRBJ2-2; tentatively, D is TRBD2 (6 bases). Germline values: CDR1 SEHNR, CDR2 FQNEAQ (reference sequence). V was cut by 8 bases and J by 1 base, with 11 bases left in between. The CDR3 runs 14 residues. CDR3 sequence (DNA): TGTGCCAGCCCGGAGGGTGGGAACACCGGGGAGCTGTTTTTT. Translating gives CASPEGGNTGELFF.

Only a few counts were recorded for this clonotype. The J gene is TRBJ2-2, the V gene TRBV9, with unresolved D. The length of the CDR3 is 17 residues. The V gene's germline CDR1 is SGDLS and CDR2 YYNGEE. V was pared by 0 bases and J by 0 bases, with 12 bases between. The CDR3 sequence: CASSVAVTGPNTGELFF. The CDR3 region has the DNA TGTGCCAGCAGCGTAGCTGTTACGGGCCCGAACACCGGGGAGCTGTTTTTT.

The gene calls are TRBV12-3 or TRBV12-4 and TRBJ2-2, with TRBD1 matching over 9 bases. CDR3 length: 14 amino acids. With V trimmed by 5 bases and J by 10 bases, 8 bases remained unmatched. CDR3 sequence (DNA): TGTGCCAGCAGTCCGAGGACAGGGGTAGTGGAGCTGTTTTTT. Amino acid sequence: CASSPRTGVVELFF.

This chain connects TRBV11-2 to TRBJ2-5, with D perhaps matching TRBD1 (6 bases). This CDR3 comprises 15 residues. Germline lookup yields CDR1 SGHAT and CDR2 FQNNGV. V was pared by 1 base and J by 7 bases, with 16 bases between. The CDR3: CASSLVAGALGTQYF. CDR3 sequence (DNA): TGTGCCAGCAGCTTAGTAGCAGGGGCACTAGGGACCCAGTACTTC.

V gene TRBV7-2 combines with J gene TRBJ1-3; no clear D gene. The V gene's germline CDR1 is SGHTA and CDR2 FQGNSA. Trimming pared 6 bases from V and 8 bases from J, leaving 14 bases between. The CDR3 sequence is 13 residues long. The CDR3 spells CASSLSFADTIYF. The CDR3 DNA follows: TGTGCCAGCAGTTTATCTTTCGCGGACACCATATATTTT.

This chain connects TRBV15 to TRBJ1-6; the D is unclear. The CDR3 has 13 residues. The germline gives CDR1 LNHNV, CDR2 YYDKDF (reference sequence). Trimming left V 3 bases short and J 5 bases short, with 5 bases between. CDR3 amino acids: CATSSQNNSPLHF. Written as DNA, the CDR3 is TGTGCCACCAGCAGCCAGAATAATTCACCCCTCCACTTT.

In regard to this clonotype: A read error may be the cause here, since a much bigger clone is one base away. The CDR3 nucleotides are TGTGCCAGCAGCCAAGAGACTTTTCCGGGCTATGGCTACACCTTC. This encodes CASSQETFPGYGYTF. The gene calls are TRBV11-2 and TRBJ1-2, with D unresolved. Trimming took off 5 bases at V and 4 bases at J, with 17 bases between the two ends. The length of the CDR3 is 15 residues. Per the germline V gene, CDR1 is SGHAT and CDR2 is FQNNGV.

The J gene is TRBJ1-1, the V gene TRBV29-1; 7 bases fit TRBD1. The CDR3 totals 14 residues. Unmatched junction bases numbered 7, after V lost 3 bases and J lost 3 bases. Germline CDR1 and CDR2: SQVTM and ANQGSEA. Here the CDR3 DNA reads TGCAGCGTTGACCGGGACAGCGTCGACACTGAAGCTTTCTTT. This gives the protein CSVDRDSVDTEAFF.

This clonotype showed up just a few times. This chain links TRBV10-1 with TRBJ2-3, with D perhaps matching TRBD1 (5 bases). V was shortened by 3 bases and J by 0 bases, with 16 bases between the two germline ends. The CDR3 runs to 17 residues. The germline gives CDR1 WNHNN, CDR2 SYGVQD (reference sequence). CDR3 DNA sequence: TGCGCCAGCAGTGATGGTAGGGGTGGCGCAAGCACAGATACGCAGTATTTT. It specifies CASSDGRGGASTDTQYF.

This chain uses TRBV10-2 with TRBJ2-7; D is perhaps TRBD1 or TRBD2 (5 bases each). Germline V CDR1 and CDR2: WSHSY, SAAADI. V dropped 8 bases and J dropped 4 bases, with 15 bases sitting between them. The CDR3 sequence is 13 residues long. The CDR3 nucleotides are TGCGCCAGCCGGGACCCCCAGGAGTACGAGCAGTACTTC. The encoded protein is CASRDPQEYEQYF.